This T cell receptor beta chain was recovered during a study of blood T cell repertoires in COVID-19. The germline V gene encodes CDR1 SGHRS and CDR2 YFSETQ. Trimming cost V 3 bases and J 4 bases; bases outside gene matches: 20. The CDR3 is 20 amino acids. The repertoire was sequenced with immunoSEQ multiplex PCR; TCRdb's copy has only in-frame clones and lacks some. The table includes 150,000 to 200,000 clones, 85% detected once. V usage is TRBV5-1 and J usage is TRBJ2-1, with 9 bases aligning to TRBD1. The source of this sequence is a human donor with acute or convalescent COVID-19. The donor label of this sample is uncertain. Sequencing was carried out using peripheral blood. CDR3 nucleotide sequence: TGCGCCAGCAGCTCACCCACTGGGACAGGGTCCCTAAGGTTTTACAATGAGCAGTTCTTC. Protein: CASSSPTGTGSLRFYNEQFF.